Described below is a single T cell receptor beta chain sequence and its context. The source of the sample is a study of shared clonotypes between healthy human individuals. Background on the study: Three men and a couple of women, aged 18 to 49, were donors. Plates per donor: three CD4 naive, three CD4 memory, two CD8 naive, one CD8 memory.

Only CD45RO-negative cells positively selected for CCR7 counted as naive CD8 cells, so terminally differentiated effector memory CD45RA+ cells were excluded. Donors, without exception, were Caucasian adults residing in Nashville, Tennessee. Trimming removed 8 bases from V and 4 bases from J; junction bases left unmatched: 11. Germline lookup yields CDR1 SNHLY and CDR2 FYNNEI. The CDR3 runs to 16 residues. TCRdb keeps only in-frame clones here, not all; method: immunoSEQ multiplex PCR. Of more than 550,000 clones listed, 92% are singletons. This TCR came from a man aged 30 to 39 in good health. This chain connects TRBV2 to TRBJ2-2, with 9 bases fitting TRBD2. The sequenced sample was naive CD8+ T cells sorted from blood. CDR3 region: CASEQSREGRTGELFF. The CDR3 DNA follows: TGTGCCAGCGAGCAATCGCGGGAGGGCCGCACCGGGGAGCTGTTTTTT.